A selection of T cell receptor beta chains follows, all from one sample in a study of Graves' ophthalmopathy and Graves' hyperthyroidism. TCRdb re-called the multiplex PCR reads with MiXCR, one entry per CDR3 protein. This table holds about 700,000 distinct CDR3 sequences, around 40% found once. The sequenced sample consisted of peripheral blood. The receptors derive from an adult man with Graves' ophthalmopathy. Both conserved end residues are part of each CDR3. The order of the fields is clone size, V gene, CDR3 protein. Some rows mark clone size as missing; the rest say once, few, many or name a class of expanded clone.

>many|TRBV9
CASSDRQEETQYF
>many|TRBV5-5
CASAGGQFYGYTF
>once|TRBV2
CASIETGGNQPQHF
>NA|TRBV11-2
CAWSKQGNEQYF
>NA|TRBV20-1
CSAAPGQGEEQYF
>many|TRBV29-1
CSVEHQGIYGYTF
>many|TRBV5-8
CASSLALAAGANVLTF
>NA|TRBV19
CASRDGYNEKLFF
>many|TRBV7-9
CASSERGRNTEAFF
>few|TRBV9
CASSALEGPSEKLFF
>NA|TRBV25-1
CASSERDRGLLNSPLHF
>few|TRBV7-9
CASSFDWVEQYF
>many|TRBV7-9
CASSFRTGRGYTF
>NA|TRBV25-1
CASRWALGVHSNTGELFF
>many|TRBV10-2
CASPPLTGMEAYEQYF
>many|TRBV7-2
CASSLVGQPNEKLFF
>few|TRBV20-1
CSVRGAGNTEAFF
>many|TRBV2
CASVRPTSIRYTF
>NA|TRBV20-1
CSTHGTGPRGFAQYF
>NA|TRBV25-1
CASQRGRNTGELFF
>many|TRBV15
CATSSNGGRGSPLHF
>NA|TRBV11-1
CASSLGLAEDTRYF
>NA|TRBV29-1
CSVRQGFETQYF
>NA|TRBV19
CASRVPNYGYTF
>many|TRBV29-1
CSVVTIGEQYF
>NA|TRBV25-1
CASSPPAGPNTGELFF
>few|TRBV2
CASSHWGQGGPENTEAFF
>NA|TRBV7-2
CASSWGQGMNYGYTF